This T cell receptor (beta chain) emerged from a study of control samples from healthy donors and cancer patients (dated by TCRdb to the early 2020s). According to the germline V gene (reference sequence), CDR1 reads PRHDT and CDR2 reads FYEKMQ. V is clipped by 1 base and J by 4 bases, and the sequence between their germline boundaries is 7 bases long. The CDR3, cysteine through phenylalanine, is 13 amino acids long. The retained sequence is limited to the CDR3, 39 bases, with the frame set at the first base. Details on this clone: Its antigen is not yet known. No much larger clone exists at a distance of one base, and base qualities are not known.

The protocol used for the library was the immunoSEQ multiplex PCR assay. TCRdb holds this immuneACCESS table with in-frame rearrangements only. Some clones are missing; in checked studies, unresolved V genes explain under half, and the rest has no known cause. The sample table shows approximately 120,000 clones, and about nine tenths are seen once. The ten largest clones represent 4.4% of the sample. Sequencing was carried out using blood. The receptor comes from a human donor in good health. The donor label of this sample is uncertain. The chain is assembled from TRBV13 and TRBJ2-5; the D gene is possibly TRBD1, with 5 bases matching. The DNA reads TGTGCCAGCAGCTTAGATCAGGGAGAGACCCAGTACTTC. Translated, this gives CASSLDQGETQYF.